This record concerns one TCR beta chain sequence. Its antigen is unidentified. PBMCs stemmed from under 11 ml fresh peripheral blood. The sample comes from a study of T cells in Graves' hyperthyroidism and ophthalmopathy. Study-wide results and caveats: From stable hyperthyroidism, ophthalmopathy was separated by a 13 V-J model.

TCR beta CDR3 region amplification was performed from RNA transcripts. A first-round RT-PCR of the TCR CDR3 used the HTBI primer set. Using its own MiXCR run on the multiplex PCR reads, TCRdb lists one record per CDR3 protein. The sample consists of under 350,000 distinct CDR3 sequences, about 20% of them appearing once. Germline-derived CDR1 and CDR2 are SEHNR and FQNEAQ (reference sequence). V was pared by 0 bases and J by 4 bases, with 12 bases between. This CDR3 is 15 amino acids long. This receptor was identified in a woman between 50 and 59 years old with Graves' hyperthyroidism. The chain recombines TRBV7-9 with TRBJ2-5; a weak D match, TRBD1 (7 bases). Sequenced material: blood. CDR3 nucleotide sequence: TGTGCCAGCAGCTTAGCCGGGACAGCGGGAGAGACCCAGTACTTC. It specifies CASSLAGTAGETQYF.